This TCR beta chain appears in the sequencing data of a study of OX40 agonist ivuxolimab in advanced cancers. Study-level results: CD8+ T cells averaged more expanded clones than CD4+.

Using immunoSEQ multiplex PCR, the repertoire was profiled, and TCRdb retains in-frame clones only, with some absent. Of more than 55,000 clones in the sample, roughly 88% were seen once. Comments on this clone: Antigen unknown.

This CDR3 contains 15 residues. The V and J ends lost 3 bases and 0 bases, in that order; junction bases with no gene match: 3. Germline V gene lookup returns CDR1 KGHSH and CDR2 LQKENI. This chain links TRBV18 with TRBJ2-3; the match to TRBD1 covers 7 bases. This receptor was identified in an adult with an advanced solid tumor such as melanoma, head and neck, liver or kidney cancer. The sequenced sample was CD4+ or CD8+ T cells sorted from blood, obtained in a trial of the OX40 agonist ivuxolimab. The CDR3 region is CASSPGQESTDTQYF. The CDR3 DNA sequence: TGTGCCAGCTCACCCGGACAGGAGAGCACAGATACGCAGTATTTT.